This T cell receptor beta chain is from a study of regulatory T cells in long-lasting Graves disease. This clonotype came up a few times. The time point denotes: persistent/refractory GD, antithyroid drugs over 5 years with positive TRAb. Extracted PBMC RNA gave rise to the TCR library. EDTA tubes were used for drawing approximately 8.4 milliliters of peripheral blood. V dropped 5 bases and J dropped 2 bases, with 9 bases sitting between them. The CDR3 contains 13 residues. Arm-PCR of CDR3 regions and iRepertoire HTBI primers were used to build TCR beta libraries. TCRdb re-called the multiplex PCR reads with MiXCR, one entry per CDR3 protein. The profile shows around 340,000 distinct CDR3 sequences, roughly a fifth of them singletons.

The source material was peripheral blood mononuclear cells (PBMCs), sampled when the disease was refractory, from a patient treated with antithyroid drugs. This chain uses TRBV12-3 or TRBV12-4 with TRBJ2-5; D is perhaps TRBD1 (5 bases). The sequence was obtained from a female donor with Graves disease. As DNA, the CDR3 is TGTGCCAGCAGTGGACAAGCACAAGAGACCCAGTACTTC. Protein product: CASSGQAQETQYF.